This note documents a single TCR beta chain sequence. The repertoire was sequenced with immunoSEQ multiplex PCR; TCRdb's copy has only in-frame clones and lacks some. The repertoire holds 100,000 to 150,000 clones, with approximately 89% as singletons. The CDR3 extends over 17 amino acids. V lost 4 bases, J lost 2 bases, and 12 bases stayed unmatched. Germline V gene data show CDR1 as SGHNT and CDR2 as YYREEE (reference sequence). This entry comes from a study of T cell responses to AZD1222 COVID-19 vaccine. This chain links TRBV5-4 with TRBJ2-3, with 8 bases that match TRBD2. The sequence came from an adult in good health. The input for sequencing was peripheral blood, taken on day 0 of AZD1222 vaccination. CDR3 protein: CASSPGTSRGHTDTQYF. CDR3 coding DNA: TGTGCCAGCAGCCCCGGGACTAGTCGGGGGCACACAGATACGCAGTATTTT.